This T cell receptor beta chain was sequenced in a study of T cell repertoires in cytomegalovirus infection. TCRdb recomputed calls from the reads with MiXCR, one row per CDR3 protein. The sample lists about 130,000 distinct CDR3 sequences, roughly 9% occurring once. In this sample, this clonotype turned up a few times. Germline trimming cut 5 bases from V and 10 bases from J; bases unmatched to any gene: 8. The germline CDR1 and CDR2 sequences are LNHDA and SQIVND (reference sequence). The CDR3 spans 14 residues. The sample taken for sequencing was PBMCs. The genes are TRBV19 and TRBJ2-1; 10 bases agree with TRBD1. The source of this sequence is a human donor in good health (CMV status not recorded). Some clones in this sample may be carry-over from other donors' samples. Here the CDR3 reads CASSPGQGPGEQFF. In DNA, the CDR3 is TGTGCCAGTAGTCCGGGACAGGGGCCAGGGGAGCAGTTCTTC.